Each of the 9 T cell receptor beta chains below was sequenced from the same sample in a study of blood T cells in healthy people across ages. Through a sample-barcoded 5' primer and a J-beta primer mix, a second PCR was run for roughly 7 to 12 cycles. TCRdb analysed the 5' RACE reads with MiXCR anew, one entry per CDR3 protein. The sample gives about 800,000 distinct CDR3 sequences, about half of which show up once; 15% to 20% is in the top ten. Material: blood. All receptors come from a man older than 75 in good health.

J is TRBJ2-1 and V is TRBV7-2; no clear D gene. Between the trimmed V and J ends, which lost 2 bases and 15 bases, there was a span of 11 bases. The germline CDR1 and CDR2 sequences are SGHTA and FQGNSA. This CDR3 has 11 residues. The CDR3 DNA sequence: TGTGCCAGCAGCTTAATAGCCACCCTGTTCTTC. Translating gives CASSLIATLFF.

DNA of the CDR3: TGTGCCAGCAGCGTAGCTACTGGGACTAGCGGACTTACAGATACGCAGTATTTT. Protein product: CASSVATGTSGLTDTQYF. V and J are TRBV9 and TRBJ2-3; 11 bases align to TRBD2. With V trimmed by 0 bases and J by 3 bases, 9 bases remained unmatched. The CDR3 loop spans 18 amino acids. CDR1 is SGDLS, CDR2 YYNGEE, per germline.

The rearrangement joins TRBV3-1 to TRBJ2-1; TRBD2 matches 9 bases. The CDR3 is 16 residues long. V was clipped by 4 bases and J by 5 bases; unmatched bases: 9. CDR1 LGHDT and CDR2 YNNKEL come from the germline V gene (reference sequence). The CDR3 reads CASSPIAGVVNNEQFF. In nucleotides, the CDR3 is TGTGCCAGCAGCCCTATAGCGGGAGTAGTCAACAATGAGCAGTTCTTC.

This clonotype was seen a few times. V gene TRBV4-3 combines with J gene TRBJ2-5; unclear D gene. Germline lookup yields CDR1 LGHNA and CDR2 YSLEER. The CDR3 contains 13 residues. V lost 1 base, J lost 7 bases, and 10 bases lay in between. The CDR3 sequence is CASSQGGMSTQYF. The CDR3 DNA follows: TGCGCCAGCAGCCAAGGGGGTATGTCGACCCAGTACTTC.

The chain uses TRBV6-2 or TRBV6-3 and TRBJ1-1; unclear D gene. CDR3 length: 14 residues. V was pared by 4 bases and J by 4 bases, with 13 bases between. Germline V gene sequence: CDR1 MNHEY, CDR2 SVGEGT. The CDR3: CASSLSFGITEAFF. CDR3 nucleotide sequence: TGTGCCAGCAGTTTATCCTTCGGGATCACTGAAGCTTTCTTT.

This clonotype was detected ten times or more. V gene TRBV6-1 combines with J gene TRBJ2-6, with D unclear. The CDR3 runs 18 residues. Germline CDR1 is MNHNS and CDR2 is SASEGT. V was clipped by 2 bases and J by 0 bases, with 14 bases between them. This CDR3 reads CASSERPGRNSGANVLTF. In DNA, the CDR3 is TGTGCCAGCAGTGAAAGGCCAGGCCGTAACTCTGGGGCCAACGTCCTGACTTTC.

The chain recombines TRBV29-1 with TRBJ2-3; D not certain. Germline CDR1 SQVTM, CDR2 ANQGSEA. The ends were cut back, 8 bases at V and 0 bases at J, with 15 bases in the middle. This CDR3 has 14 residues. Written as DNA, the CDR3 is TGCAGCTGCTCGGGTCTTTCTAGCACAGATACGCAGTATTTT. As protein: CSCSGLSSTDTQYF.

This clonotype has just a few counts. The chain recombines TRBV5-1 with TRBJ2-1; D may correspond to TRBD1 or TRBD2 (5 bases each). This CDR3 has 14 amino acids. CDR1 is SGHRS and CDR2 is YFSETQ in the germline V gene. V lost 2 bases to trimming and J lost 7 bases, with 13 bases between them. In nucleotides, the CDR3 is TGCGCCAGCAGCTTTCGGGCAGGGACGAATGAGCAGTTCTTC. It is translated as CASSFRAGTNEQFF. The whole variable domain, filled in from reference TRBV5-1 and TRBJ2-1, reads KAGVTQTPRYLIKTRGQQVTLSCSPISGHRSVSWYQQTPGQGLQFLFEYFSETQRNKGNFPGRFSGRQFSNSRSEMNVSTLELGDSALYLCASSFRAGTNEQFFGPGTRLTVL.

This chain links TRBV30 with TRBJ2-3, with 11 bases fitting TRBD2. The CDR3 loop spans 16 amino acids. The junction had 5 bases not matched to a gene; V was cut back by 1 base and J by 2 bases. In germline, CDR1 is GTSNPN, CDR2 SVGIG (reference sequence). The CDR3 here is CAWSAGLAGHTDTQYF. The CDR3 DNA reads TGTGCCTGGAGTGCCGGACTAGCGGGCCACACAGATACGCAGTATTTT.